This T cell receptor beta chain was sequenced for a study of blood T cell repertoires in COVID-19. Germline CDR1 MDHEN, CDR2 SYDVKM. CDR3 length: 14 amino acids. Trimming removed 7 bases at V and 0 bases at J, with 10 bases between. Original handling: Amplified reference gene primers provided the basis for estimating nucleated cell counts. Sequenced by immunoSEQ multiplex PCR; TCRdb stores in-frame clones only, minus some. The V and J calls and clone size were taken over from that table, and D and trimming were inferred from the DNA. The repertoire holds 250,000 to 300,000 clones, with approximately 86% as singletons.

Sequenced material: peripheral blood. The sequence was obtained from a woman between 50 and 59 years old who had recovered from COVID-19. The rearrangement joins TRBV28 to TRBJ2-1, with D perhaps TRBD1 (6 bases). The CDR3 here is CASNRDTSYNEQFF. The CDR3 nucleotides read TGTGCCAGCAACCGGGACACCTCCTACAATGAGCAGTTCTTC.